Each of the 28 T cell receptor beta chains below was sequenced from the same sample in a study of T-cell memory formation after mild COVID-19. From the 5' RACE reads, TCRdb called clonotypes with MiXCR, one entry per CDR3 protein. The data show 450,000 to 650,000 distinct CDR3 sequences, with roughly 18% seen just once and around 11% held by the top ten. The sequenced sample consisted of PBMCs or a T cell subset sorted from them (not recorded which). The receptor source for this set is an adult woman who had mild COVID-19 (a few samples of this study predate the infection). Cell type and time point are not known.

This clonotype was counted between two and nine times. The chain uses TRBV7-2 and TRBJ2-5; D ambiguous. The CDR3 loop spans 11 amino acids. Germline V gives CDR1 SGHTA, CDR2 FQGNSA. V lost 5 bases to trimming and J lost 7 bases, with 8 bases between them. CDR3 bases: TGTGCCAGCAGCCCCACGGGGACCCAGTACTTC. It is translated as CASSPTGTQYF. Complete variable domain (other parts from reference TRBV7-2 and TRBJ2-5): GAGVSQSPSNKVTEKGKDVELRCDPISGHTALYWYRQSLGQGLEFLIYFQGNSAPDKSGLPSDRFSAERTGGSVSTLTIQRTQQEDSAVYLCASSPTGTQYFGPGTRLLVL.

A note on this clonotype: Germline and junction disagree at one end, which may indicate a read error. This chain links TRBV18 with TRBJ2-1; 13 nucleotides line up with TRBD2. There are 15 residues in the CDR3. Germline CDR1 is KGHSH and CDR2 is LQKENI. For the CDR3, the DNA is TGTGCCAGCTCACAGAGGACTAGCGGGGGCCATGAGCACTTCTTC. Translating gives CASSQRTSGGHEHFF.

The chain carries TRBV7-3 and TRBJ2-2, with D possibly matching TRBD2 (6 bases). The CDR3 runs to 15 residues. Trimming pared 2 bases from V and 6 bases from J, leaving 13 bases between. Germline CDR1 is SGHTA and CDR2 is FQGTGA. The CDR3 loop reads CASSLLPSAPGELFF. As DNA, the CDR3 is TGTGCCAGCAGCTTATTGCCTAGCGCCCCCGGGGAGCTGTTTTTT.

This clonotype occurred many times. The V call is TRBV7-2, the J call TRBJ2-3; D perhaps matches TRBD2 (6 bases). The CDR3 is 17 residues long. Deletions cut 1 base from V and 2 bases from J, with 16 bases between. Germline CDR1 reads SGHTA; CDR2 reads FQGNSA. The CDR3 loop is CASSLVAVGTSTDTQYF. The CDR3, as DNA: TGTGCCAGCAGCTTAGTAGCGGTCGGCACCTCCACAGATACGCAGTATTTT.

The chain recombines TRBV5-1 with TRBJ2-1; TRBD1 is a possible D gene (6 bases). The germline V and J ends were trimmed by 5 bases and 7 bases, with 22 bases remaining between them. The germline V gene encodes CDR1 SGHRS and CDR2 YFSETQ. This CDR3 has 16 amino acids. The CDR3 reads CASSSDRTEGVNEQFF. For the CDR3, the DNA is TGCGCCAGCAGTTCCGATAGGACAGAGGGTGTGAATGAGCAGTTCTTC.

This clonotype was counted at least ten times. The rearrangement joins TRBV6-5 to TRBJ1-2; the D is unclear. The CDR3 is made up of 15 amino acids. V was trimmed by 2 bases and J by 4 bases, leaving 14 bases between them. Per the germline V gene, CDR1 is MNHEY and CDR2 is SVGAGI. The CDR3 region has the DNA TGTGCCAGCAGTTACGATACCACACGGGGCTATGGCTACACCTTC. As protein: CASSYDTTRGYGYTF.

This clonotype came up a few times. The CDR3 DNA reads TGTGCCAGCAGCGGAACAGGGGGCCGCTCCTACGAGCAGTACTTC. Translated: CASSGTGGRSYEQYF. The rearrangement links TRBV7-9 to TRBJ2-7; 9 bases are shared with TRBD1. With 5 bases clipped from V and 0 bases from J, the junction kept 5 bases outside the gene matches. The CDR3 has 15 residues. Germline V CDR1 and CDR2: SEHNR, FQNEAQ (reference sequence). Using reference TRBV7-9 and TRBJ2-7 for the parts outside the CDR3, the full variable domain is DTGVSQNPRHKITKRGQNVTFRCDPISEHNRLYWYRQTLGQGPEFLTYFQNEAQLEKSRLLSDRFSAERPKGSFSTLEIQRTEQGDSAMYLCASSGTGGRSYEQYFGPGTRLTVT.

This clonotype was picked up many times. The gene calls are TRBV7-2 and TRBJ2-3, with 13 bases fitting TRBD2. The CDR3 is 16 residues long. The germline V gene has CDR1 SGHTA and CDR2 FQGNSA. J lost 5 bases, V lost 1 base, and 3 bases had no gene match. The CDR3 DNA is TGTGCCAGCAGCTTAGGACTAGCGGGAGGTATAGATACGCAGTATTTT. It translates to CASSLGLAGGIDTQYF. Drawing the rest from reference TRBV7-2 and TRBJ2-3, the complete variable domain is GAGVSQSPSNKVTEKGKDVELRCDPISGHTALYWYRQSLGQGLEFLIYFQGNSAPDKSGLPSDRFSAERTGGSVSTLTIQRTQQEDSAVYLCASSLGLAGGIDTQYFGPGTRLTVL.

This clonotype was seen a few times. The rearrangement joins TRBV19 to TRBJ1-1; possible D gene TRBD1, 6 bases. Germline loops: CDR1 LNHDA, CDR2 SQIVND (reference sequence). Trimming removed 3 bases at V and 0 bases at J, with 11 bases between. The CDR3 sequence is 15 residues long. CDR3 nucleotide sequence: TGTGCCAGTAGTATTACGGGGGGCATGAACACTGAAGCTTTCTTT. Protein sequence: CASSITGGMNTEAFF.

This clonotype has ten or more counts. The V call is TRBV20-1, the J call TRBJ2-7; TRBD2 matches at 10 bases. The ends lost 5 bases at V and 1 base at J; junction bases unmatched: 5. The CDR3 contains 14 residues. Germline V CDR1 and CDR2: DFQATT, SNEGSKA (reference sequence). In nucleotides, the CDR3 is TGCAGTGCTCCCGGACTAGCGGCATCCTACGAGCAGTACTTC. It translates to CSAPGLAASYEQYF.

This clonotype has more than one count but fewer than ten. The chain combines TRBV5-1 with TRBJ2-5; TRBD2 aligns across 8 bases. CDR1 is SGHRS and CDR2 is YFSETQ in the germline V gene. Trimming at V came to 0 bases and at J to 5 bases, leaving 9 bases not matched to a gene. CDR3 length equals 16 residues. The chain's CDR3 is CASSLGASGLLETQYF. DNA of the CDR3: TGCGCCAGCAGCTTGGGGGCTAGCGGGCTCTTGGAGACCCAGTACTTC.

The V gene is TRBV29-1, the J gene TRBJ2-7, with TRBD2 matching over 7 bases. J was trimmed by 3 bases and V by 5 bases; bases with no gene match: 7. This CDR3 contains 13 residues. Looked up from germline, CDR1 is SQVTM and CDR2 is ANQGSEA. CDR3 protein: CSVNGGTDYEQYF. For the CDR3, the DNA is TGCAGCGTTAACGGGGGGACGGACTACGAGCAGTACTTC.

This clonotype was observed a few times. The rearrangement joins TRBV6-2 or TRBV6-3 to TRBJ2-3, with a weak D call TRBD2 (5 bases). In germline, CDR1 is MNHEY, CDR2 SVGEGT. Trimming pared 0 bases from V and 4 bases from J, leaving 11 bases between. The CDR3 totals 15 residues. The CDR3 sequence: CASSYSILEADTQYF. In DNA, the CDR3 is TGTGCCAGCAGTTACTCGATTTTGGAGGCAGATACGCAGTATTTT.

This chain uses TRBV20-1 with TRBJ2-6; TRBD1 agrees at 9 bases. CDR1 DFQATT and CDR2 SNEGSKA come from the germline V gene (reference sequence). V shed 6 bases and J 9 bases; nucleotides not matched to a gene: 12. The CDR3 loop spans 15 amino acids. DNA for the CDR3: TGCAGTGCGCAACCGGGACAGGGCGACTTCAACGTCCTGACTTTC. It encodes CSAQPGQGDFNVLTF.

This clonotype was seen more than once but under ten times. The rearrangement joins TRBV12-3 or TRBV12-4 to TRBJ2-7; 10 bases are shared with TRBD2. Trimming removed 6 bases from V and 3 bases from J; junction bases left unmatched: 5. CDR3 length: 14 residues. The chain's CDR3 is CASSLAGVGYEQYF. CDR3 coding DNA: TGTGCCAGCAGCCTAGCGGGAGTAGGCTACGAGCAGTACTTC.

Only a few counts were recorded for this clonotype. V is TRBV9 and J is TRBJ1-2, with 8 bases that match TRBD1. The CDR3 is made up of 15 amino acids. The germline gives CDR1 SGDLS, CDR2 YYNGEE. J gave up 7 bases and V 0 bases, and 8 bases lay outside the gene matches. CDR3 in amino acids: CASSVGGQGAAGYTF. The CDR3 coding sequence is TGTGCCAGCAGCGTAGGAGGCCAGGGGGCCGCTGGCTACACCTTC.

This clonotype was counted ten times or more. The chain uses TRBV30 and TRBJ2-1, with 8 bases that match TRBD2. The CDR3 contains 13 residues. Germline loops: CDR1 GTSNPN, CDR2 SVGIG (reference sequence). The V segment lost 1 base and the J segment 8 bases; nucleotides outside the gene matches: 4. CDR3: CAWSAQAGDEQFF. CDR3 coding DNA: TGTGCCTGGAGTGCCCAAGCGGGAGATGAGCAGTTCTTC. Looking up the rest from reference TRBV30 and TRBJ2-1 gives the full variable domain: SQTIHQWPATLVQPVGSPLSLECTVEGTSNPNLYWYRQAAGRGLQLLFYSVGIGQISSEVPQNLSASRPQDRQFILSSKKLLLSDSGFYLCAWSAQAGDEQFFGPGTRLTVL.

This clonotype was detected only a few times. This chain connects TRBV7-2 to TRBJ2-3, with 9 bases matching TRBD2. V shed 4 bases and J 7 bases; nucleotides not matched to a gene: 3. Germline V gene data show CDR1 as SGHTA and CDR2 as FQGNSA. There are 13 residues in the CDR3. Written as DNA, the CDR3 is TGTGCCAGCAGCTCGACTAGCGGCTATACGCAGTATTTT. Its protein is CASSSTSGYTQYF.

The genes are TRBV7-3 and TRBJ1-2; perhaps TRBD1 as D (5 bases). V dropped 5 bases and J dropped 3 bases, with 10 bases sitting between them. This CDR3 contains 13 residues. CDR1 is SGHTA, CDR2 FQGTGA, per germline. The CDR3 nucleotides read TGTGCCAGCAGCCTGGGGCTCGACTATGGCTACACCTTC. Protein: CASSLGLDYGYTF.

The chain has TRBV7-8 and TRBJ1-1, with unresolved D. The ends were cut back, 2 bases at V and 0 bases at J, with 10 bases in the middle. Germline V gene sequence: CDR1 SGHVS, CDR2 FQNEAQ. The CDR3 is made up of 15 amino acids. The CDR3 sequence is CASSLPAEMNTEAFF. CDR3 DNA sequence: TGTGCCAGCAGCTTACCAGCAGAGATGAACACTGAAGCTTTCTTT.

This chain joins TRBV3-1 and TRBJ2-1; D unresolved. V was trimmed by 3 bases and J by 0 bases, leaving 12 bases between them. The germline gives CDR1 LGHDT, CDR2 YNNKEL (reference sequence). CDR3 length: 16 amino acids. CDR3 in amino acids: CASSHSSKGSYNEQFF. In DNA, the CDR3 is TGTGCCAGCAGCCACTCCTCGAAGGGCTCCTACAATGAGCAGTTCTTC.

This clonotype has only a few counts. The rearrangement uses TRBV2 and TRBJ2-1, with unresolved D. CDR3 length: 14 amino acids. The V end lost 6 bases, the J end lost 6 bases, and 15 bases lay between the germline ends. CDR1 and CDR2 from the germline V gene are SNHLY and FYNNEI. The CDR3 nucleotides read TGTGCCAGCAGGACTGACCCCCCCGGCAATGAGCAGTTCTTC. Amino acid sequence: CASRTDPPGNEQFF.

This clonotype was detected a few times. The chain joins TRBV7-9 to TRBJ2-1; weak D call: TRBD2 (5 bases). Trimming took 10 bases from V and 8 from J, leaving 18 bases between them. CDR1 and CDR2 (germline): SEHNR, FQNEAQ (reference sequence). The CDR3 totals 13 residues. CDR3: CATRSRNGDEQFF. DNA of the CDR3: TGTGCCACCAGATCCAGGAACGGGGATGAGCAGTTCTTC.

V usage is TRBV5-1 and J usage is TRBJ2-3; D is uncertain. There are 14 residues in the CDR3. V was cut by 4 bases and J by 0 bases, with 9 bases left in between. From germline, CDR1 is SGHRS and CDR2 YFSETQ. DNA for the CDR3: TGCGCCAGCAGCATTAGTACTAGCACAGATACGCAGTATTTT. It yields the protein CASSISTSTDTQYF.

The chain links TRBV3-1 to TRBJ1-1, with TRBD1 matching 7 bases. CDR1 is LGHDT, CDR2 YNNKEL, per germline (reference sequence). V shed 1 base, J shed 2 bases, and the junction held 4 bases outside the gene matches. This CDR3 is 15 amino acids long. CDR3 loop: CASSQGDRGNTEAFF. The CDR3 region has the DNA TGTGCCAGCAGCCAAGGGGACAGAGGTAACACTGAAGCTTTCTTT.

The sample holds a few counts of this clonotype. This sequence joins TRBV15 and TRBJ2-6; 9 bases are a match to TRBD1. J was trimmed by 4 bases and V by 2 bases; bases with no gene match: 18. The CDR3 is 21 amino acids. Germline-derived CDR1 and CDR2 are LNHNV and YYDKDF (reference sequence). The CDR3 DNA follows: TGTGCCACCAGCAGATTTCCCCCCGGGGACAGGGCTTCTACCGGGGCCAACGTCCTGACTTTC. It translates to CATSRFPPGDRASTGANVLTF.

Of note for this clonotype: Possible read error: a much larger clone is one base away. The chain joins TRBV9 to TRBJ1-1, with D maybe TRBD1 (5 bases). Trimming removed 3 bases at V and 0 bases at J, with 6 bases between. The CDR3 is 13 amino acids. Germline loops: CDR1 SGDLS, CDR2 YYNGEE. The CDR3 bases are TGTGCCAGCAGCGCGGACATGAACACTGAAGCTTTCTTT. Protein sequence: CASSADMNTEAFF. The full variable domain, with the rest looked up from reference TRBV9 and TRBJ1-1, is DSGVTQTPKHLITATGQRVTLRCSPRSGDLSVYWYQQSLDQGLQFLIQYYNGEERAKGNILERFSAQQFPDLHSELNLSSLELGDSALYFCASSADMNTEAFFGQGTRLTVV.

This clonotype has a handful of counts. This rearrangement joins TRBV20-1 to TRBJ2-5; perhaps D is TRBD1 or TRBD2 (5 bases each). Per germline, CDR1 DFQATT and CDR2 SNEGSKA (reference sequence). The CDR3 has 14 amino acids. V was shortened by 6 bases and J by 5 bases, with 19 bases between the two germline ends. The CDR3, as DNA: TGCAGTGCCACCCCGGGACGACGGTCTGAGACCCAGTACTTC. It codes for CSATPGRRSETQYF.